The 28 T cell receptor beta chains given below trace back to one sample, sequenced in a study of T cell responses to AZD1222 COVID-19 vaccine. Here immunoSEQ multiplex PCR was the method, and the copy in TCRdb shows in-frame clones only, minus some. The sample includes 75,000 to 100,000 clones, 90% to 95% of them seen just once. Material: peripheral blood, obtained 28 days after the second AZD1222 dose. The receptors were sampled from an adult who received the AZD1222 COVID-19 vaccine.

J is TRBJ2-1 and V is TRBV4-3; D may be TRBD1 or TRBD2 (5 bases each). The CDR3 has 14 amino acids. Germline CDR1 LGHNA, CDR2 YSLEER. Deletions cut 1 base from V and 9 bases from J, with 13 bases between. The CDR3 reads CASSQVPRAGEQFF. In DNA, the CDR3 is TGCGCCAGCAGCCAAGTCCCCAGGGCGGGTGAGCAGTTCTTC.

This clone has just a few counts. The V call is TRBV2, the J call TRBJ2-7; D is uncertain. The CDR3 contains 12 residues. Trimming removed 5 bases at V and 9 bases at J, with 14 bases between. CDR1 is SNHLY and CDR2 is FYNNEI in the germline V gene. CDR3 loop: CASSPERWGQYF. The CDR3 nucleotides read TGTGCCAGCAGTCCCGAAAGGTGGGGGCAGTACTTC.

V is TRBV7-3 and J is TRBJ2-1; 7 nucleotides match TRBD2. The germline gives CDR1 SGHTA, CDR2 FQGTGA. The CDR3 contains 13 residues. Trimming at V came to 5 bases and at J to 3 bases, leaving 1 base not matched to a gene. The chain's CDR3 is CASSRGVYNEQFF. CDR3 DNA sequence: TGTGCCAGCAGCCGGGGGGTCTACAATGAGCAGTTCTTC.

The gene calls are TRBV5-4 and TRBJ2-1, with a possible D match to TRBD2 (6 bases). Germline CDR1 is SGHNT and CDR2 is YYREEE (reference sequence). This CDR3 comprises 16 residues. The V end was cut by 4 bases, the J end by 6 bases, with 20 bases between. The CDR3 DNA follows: TGTGCCAGCAGCAGGGACGTGGGAGGTAAGGGCAATGAGCAGTTCTTC. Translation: CASSRDVGGKGNEQFF.

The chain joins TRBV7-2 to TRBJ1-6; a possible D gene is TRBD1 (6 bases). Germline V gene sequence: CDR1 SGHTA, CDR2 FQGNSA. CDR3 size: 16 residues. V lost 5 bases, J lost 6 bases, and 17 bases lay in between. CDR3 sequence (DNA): TGTGCCAGCAGCCCTGGCCGGGGGCGAGGTAATTCACCCCTCCACTTT. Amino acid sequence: CASSPGRGRGNSPLHF.

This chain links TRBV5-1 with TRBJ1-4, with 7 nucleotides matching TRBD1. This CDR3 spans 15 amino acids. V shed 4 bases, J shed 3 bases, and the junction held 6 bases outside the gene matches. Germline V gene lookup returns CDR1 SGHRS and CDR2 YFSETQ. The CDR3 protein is CASSASGGANEKLFF. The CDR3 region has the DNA TGCGCCAGCAGCGCCTCAGGGGGAGCTAATGAAAAACTGTTTTTT.

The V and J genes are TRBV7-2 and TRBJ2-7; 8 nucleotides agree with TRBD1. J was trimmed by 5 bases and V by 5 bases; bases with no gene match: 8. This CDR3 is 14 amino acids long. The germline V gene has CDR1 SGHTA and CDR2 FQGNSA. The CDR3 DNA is TGTGCCAGCAGCAGAGACAGGGGCCTTAACGAGCAGTACTTC. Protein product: CASSRDRGLNEQYF.

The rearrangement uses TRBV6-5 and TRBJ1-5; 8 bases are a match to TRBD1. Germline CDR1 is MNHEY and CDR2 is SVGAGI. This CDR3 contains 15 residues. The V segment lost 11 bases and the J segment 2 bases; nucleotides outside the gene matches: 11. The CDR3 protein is CAGRTGSDGNQPQHF. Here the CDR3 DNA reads TGTGCCGGACGGACAGGGTCGGATGGCAATCAGCCCCAGCATTTT.

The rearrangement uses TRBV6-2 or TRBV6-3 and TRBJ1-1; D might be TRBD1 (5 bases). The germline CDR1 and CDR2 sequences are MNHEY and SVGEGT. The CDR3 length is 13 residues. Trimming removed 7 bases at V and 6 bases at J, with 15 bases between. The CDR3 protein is CASTPGGVAEAFF. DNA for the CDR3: TGTGCCAGCACCCCTGGGGGGGTTGCTGAAGCTTTCTTT.

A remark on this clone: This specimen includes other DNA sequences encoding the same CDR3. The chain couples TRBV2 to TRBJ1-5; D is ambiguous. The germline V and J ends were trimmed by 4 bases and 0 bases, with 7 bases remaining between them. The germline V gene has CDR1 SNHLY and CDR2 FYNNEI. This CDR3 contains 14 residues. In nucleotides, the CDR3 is TGTGCCAGCAGTGTTGGCGGTAGCAATCAGCCCCAGCATTTT. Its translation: CASSVGGSNQPQHF.

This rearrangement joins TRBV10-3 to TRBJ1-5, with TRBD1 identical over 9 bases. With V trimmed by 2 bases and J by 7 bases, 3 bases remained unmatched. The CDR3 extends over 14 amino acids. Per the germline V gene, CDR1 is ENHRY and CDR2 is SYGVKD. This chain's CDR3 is CAISEGQGQQPQHF. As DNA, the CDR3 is TGTGCCATCAGTGAGGGACAGGGGCAACAGCCCCAGCATTTT.

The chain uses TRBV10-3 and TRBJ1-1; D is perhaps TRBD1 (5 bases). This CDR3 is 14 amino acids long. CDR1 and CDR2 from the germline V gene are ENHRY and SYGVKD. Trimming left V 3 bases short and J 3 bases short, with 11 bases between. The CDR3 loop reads CAISDLKGDTEAFF. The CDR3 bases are TGTGCCATCAGTGACCTAAAAGGGGACACTGAAGCTTTCTTT.

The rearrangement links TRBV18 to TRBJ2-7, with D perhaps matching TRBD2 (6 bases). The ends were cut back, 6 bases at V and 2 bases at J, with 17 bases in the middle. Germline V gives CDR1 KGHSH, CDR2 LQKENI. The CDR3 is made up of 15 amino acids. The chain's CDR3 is CASSPRTSRTYEQYF. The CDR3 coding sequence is TGTGCCAGCTCTCCGCGTACTAGCCGAACCTACGAGCAGTACTTC. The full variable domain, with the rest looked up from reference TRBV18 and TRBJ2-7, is NAGVMQNPRHLVRRRGQEARLRCSPMKGHSHVYWYRQLPEEGLKFMVYLQKENIIDESGMPKERFSAEFPKEGPSILRIQQVVRGDSAAYFCASSPRTSRTYEQYFGPGTRLTVT.

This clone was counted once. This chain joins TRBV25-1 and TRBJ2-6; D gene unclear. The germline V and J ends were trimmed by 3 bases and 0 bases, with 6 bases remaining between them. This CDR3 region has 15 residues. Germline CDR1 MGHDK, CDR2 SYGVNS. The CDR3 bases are TGTGCCAGCAGTGACGGATTCTCTGGGGCCAACGTCCTGACTTTC. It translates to CASSDGFSGANVLTF.

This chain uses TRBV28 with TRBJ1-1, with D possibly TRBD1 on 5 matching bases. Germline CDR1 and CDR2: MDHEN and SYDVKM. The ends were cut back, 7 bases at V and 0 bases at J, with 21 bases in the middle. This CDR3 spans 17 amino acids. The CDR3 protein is CASTKGHGFFMNTEAFF. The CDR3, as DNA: TGTGCCAGCACCAAGGGGCACGGCTTCTTTATGAACACTGAAGCTTTCTTT. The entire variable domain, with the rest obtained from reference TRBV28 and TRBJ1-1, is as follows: DVKVTQSSRYLVKRTGEKVFLECVQDMDHENMFWYRQDPGLGLRLIYFSYDVKMKEKGDIPEGYSVSREKKERFSLILESASTNQTSMYLCASTKGHGFFMNTEAFFGQGTRLTVV.

The CDR3 coding sequence is TGTGCCAGCAGCTTGGGTCGCCAGGGAGGTCAAGAGACCCAGTACTTC. Protein sequence: CASSLGRQGGQETQYF. The rearrangement uses TRBV5-5 and TRBJ2-5; D possibly corresponds to TRBD2 (6 bases). The CDR3 is 16 residues long. V was clipped by 0 bases and J by 2 bases, with 14 bases between them. Germline lookup yields CDR1 SGHKS and CDR2 YYEKEE (reference sequence). Filled out from reference TRBV5-5 and TRBJ2-5, the complete variable domain reads DAGVTQSPTHLIKTRGQQVTLRCSPISGHKSVSWYQQVLGQGPQFIFQYYEKEERGRGNFPDRFSARQFPNYSSELNVNALLLGDSALYLCASSLGRQGGQETQYFGPGTRLLVL.

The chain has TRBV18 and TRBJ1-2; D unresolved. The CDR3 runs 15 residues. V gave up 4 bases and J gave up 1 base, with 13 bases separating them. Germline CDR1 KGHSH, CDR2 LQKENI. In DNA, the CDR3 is TGTGCCAGCTCACTGGCACGGGATTTTAACTATGGCTACACCTTC. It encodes CASSLARDFNYGYTF.

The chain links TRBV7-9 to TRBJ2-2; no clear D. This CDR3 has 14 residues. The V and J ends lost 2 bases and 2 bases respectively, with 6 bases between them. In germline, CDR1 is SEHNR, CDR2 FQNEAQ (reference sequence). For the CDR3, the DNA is TGTGCCAGCAGCTTAACAGTTAACACCGGGGAGCTGTTTTTT. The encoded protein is CASSLTVNTGELFF.

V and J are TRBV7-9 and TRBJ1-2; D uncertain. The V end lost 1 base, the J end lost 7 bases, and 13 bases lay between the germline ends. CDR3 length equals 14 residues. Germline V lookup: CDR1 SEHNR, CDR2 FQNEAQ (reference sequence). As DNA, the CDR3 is TGTGCCAGCAGCTTAGAGGTGGCCGCATTTGGCTACACCTTC. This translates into CASSLEVAAFGYTF.

The CDR3 protein is CASSQCGGGECTQYF. The CDR3 bases are TGTGCCAGCAGTCAATGTGGCGGGGGGGAGTGCACGCAGTATTTT. The V gene is TRBV6-2 or TRBV6-3, the J gene TRBJ2-3; the match to TRBD2 covers 9 bases. This CDR3 contains 15 residues. CDR1 is MNHEY, CDR2 SVGEGT, per germline. With V trimmed by 5 bases and J by 9 bases, 12 bases remained unmatched.

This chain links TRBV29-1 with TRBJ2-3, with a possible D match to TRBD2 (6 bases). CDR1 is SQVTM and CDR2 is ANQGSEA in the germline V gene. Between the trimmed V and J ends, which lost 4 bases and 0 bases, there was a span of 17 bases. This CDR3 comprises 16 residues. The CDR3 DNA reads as TGCAGCGTTGGCCGGGTGGGGGGAGCTAGCACAGATACGCAGTATTTT. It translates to CSVGRVGGASTDTQYF.

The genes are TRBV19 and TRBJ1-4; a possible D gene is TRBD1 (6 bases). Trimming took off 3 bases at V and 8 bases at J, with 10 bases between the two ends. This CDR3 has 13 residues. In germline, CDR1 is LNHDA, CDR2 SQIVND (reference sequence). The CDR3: CASSINRVEKLFF. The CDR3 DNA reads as TGTGCCAGTAGTATCAACAGGGTCGAAAAACTGTTTTTT.

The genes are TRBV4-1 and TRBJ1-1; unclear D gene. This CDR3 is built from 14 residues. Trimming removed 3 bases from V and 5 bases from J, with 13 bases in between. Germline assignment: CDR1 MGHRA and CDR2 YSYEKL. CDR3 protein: CASSQSAVGTEAFF. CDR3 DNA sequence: TGCGCCAGCAGCCAGTCGGCAGTAGGAACTGAAGCTTTCTTT.

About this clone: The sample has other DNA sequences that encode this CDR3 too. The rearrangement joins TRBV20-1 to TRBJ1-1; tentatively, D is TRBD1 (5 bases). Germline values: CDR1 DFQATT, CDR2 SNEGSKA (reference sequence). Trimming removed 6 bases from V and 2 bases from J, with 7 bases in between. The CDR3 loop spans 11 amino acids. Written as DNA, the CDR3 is TGCAGTGCCGACAGAAACACTGAAGCTTTCTTT. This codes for CSADRNTEAFF.

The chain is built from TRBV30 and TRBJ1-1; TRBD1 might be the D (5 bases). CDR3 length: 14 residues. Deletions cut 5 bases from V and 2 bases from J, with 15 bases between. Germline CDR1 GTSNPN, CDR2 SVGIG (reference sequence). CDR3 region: CAWAGQGENTEAFF. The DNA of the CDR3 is TGTGCCTGGGCCGGGCAGGGTGAAAACACTGAAGCTTTCTTT.

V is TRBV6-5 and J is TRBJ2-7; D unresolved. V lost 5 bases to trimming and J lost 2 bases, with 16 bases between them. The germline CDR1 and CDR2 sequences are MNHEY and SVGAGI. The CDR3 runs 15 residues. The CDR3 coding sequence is TGTGCCAGCAGTCCGAAGAGGAAGGAAACCTACGAGCAGTACTTC. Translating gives CASSPKRKETYEQYF.

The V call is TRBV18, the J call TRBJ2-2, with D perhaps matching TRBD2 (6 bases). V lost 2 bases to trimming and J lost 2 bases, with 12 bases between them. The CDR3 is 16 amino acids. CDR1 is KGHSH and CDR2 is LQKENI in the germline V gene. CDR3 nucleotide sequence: TGTGCCAGCTCACCAAGGCCGGGAGATAACACCGGGGAGCTGTTTTTT. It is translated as CASSPRPGDNTGELFF.

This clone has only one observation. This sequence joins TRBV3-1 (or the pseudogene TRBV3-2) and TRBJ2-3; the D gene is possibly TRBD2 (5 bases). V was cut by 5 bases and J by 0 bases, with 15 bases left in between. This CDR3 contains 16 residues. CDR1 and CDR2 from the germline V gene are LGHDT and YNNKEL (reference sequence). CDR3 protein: CASSGRGWQSTDTQYF. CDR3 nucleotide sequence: TGTGCCAGCAGCGGACGCGGGTGGCAGAGCACAGATACGCAGTATTTT.